The 17 T cell receptor beta chains reported below all come from one sample, sequenced in a study of cytomegalovirus exposure and HLA in healthy donors. The PCR made use of 60 Vbeta and 13 Jbeta primers. Sequencing used immunoSEQ multiplex PCR; TCRdb keeps in-frame clones, though not all of them. The sample comprises over 150,000 clones, around 68% of which are singletons, and approximately 1.5% rests with the top ten. Material: PBMCs. Every receptor here comes from a man in his fifties or sixties in good health and CMV-seronegative.

The chain uses TRBV4-1 and TRBJ1-5; no firm D call. V was trimmed by 4 bases and J by 4 bases, leaving 14 bases between them. This CDR3 has 15 amino acids. Germline CDR1 reads MGHRA; CDR2 reads YSYEKL. CDR3 sequence: CASSPAGNPNQPQHF. The CDR3 DNA sequence: TGCGCCAGCAGCCCAGCGGGGAACCCAAATCAGCCCCAGCATTTT.

On this clone itself: The conserved final phenylalanine or tryptophan is absent from the CDR3, which likely points to a read error. The gene calls are TRBV2 and TRBJ1-4; TRBD1 matches at 11 bases. J was trimmed by 7 bases and V by 4 bases; bases with no gene match: 5. CDR1 SNHLY and CDR2 FYNNEI come from the germline V gene. The CDR3 runs 15 residues. The CDR3 spells CASSVGQGAGEKLFL. Written as DNA, the CDR3 is TGTGCCAGCAGTGTTGGACAGGGGGCGGGTGAAAAACTGTTTCTT.

The CDR3 is CASSYSSVRGNTIYF. DNA of the CDR3: TGTGCCAGCAGTTACTCGAGCGTCCGCGGAAACACCATATATTTT. V gene TRBV6-7 combines with J gene TRBJ1-3; no clear D. TRBV6-7 is reported as an ORF; its role is uncertain. The CDR3 sequence is 15 residues long. V was trimmed by 0 bases and J by 4 bases, leaving 10 bases between them.

The table lists this clone with a count of one. V is TRBV29-1 and J is TRBJ1-1; perhaps TRBD1 as D (5 bases). The germline gives CDR1 SQVTM, CDR2 ANQGSEA. V lost 4 bases to trimming and J lost 3 bases, with 9 bases between them. The CDR3 is 12 amino acids. CDR3 amino acids: CSVVRGYTEAFF. The CDR3 DNA reads as TGCAGCGTTGTTCGGGGGTACACTGAAGCTTTCTTT.

This CDR3 is CASSASGGKINEQFF. The CDR3 region has the DNA TGTGCCAGCAGTGCGAGCGGGGGGAAGATCAATGAGCAGTTCTTC. The J gene is TRBJ2-1, the V gene TRBV28; 9 positions agree with TRBD2. Looked up from germline, CDR1 is MDHEN and CDR2 is SYDVKM. Trimming took 5 bases from V and 6 from J; bases not matched to a gene: 8. The CDR3 has 15 residues.

V gene TRBV4-2 combines with J gene TRBJ2-3; 10 nucleotides line up with TRBD2. CDR1 LGHNA and CDR2 YNFKEQ come from the germline V gene. The length of the CDR3 is 16 residues. With 1 base clipped from V and 3 bases from J, the junction kept 4 bases outside the gene matches. CDR3: CASSQGSGGATDTQYF. The CDR3 coding sequence is TGTGCCAGCAGCCAAGGGAGCGGGGGGGCGACAGATACGCAGTATTTT.

This clone has a handful of counts. Germline is not matched at one junction end, which may reflect a read error. This chain uses TRBV5-6 with TRBJ2-7; D might be TRBD2 (5 bases). Germline V gene data show CDR1 as SGHDT and CDR2 as YYEEEE. This CDR3 has 12 amino acids. The CDR3 DNA sequence: TGTGCCAGCAGCCAGCGGACGGCCCCTACGGACTTC. It encodes CASSQRTAPTDF.

The chain links TRBV7-3 to TRBJ1-1; no reliable D call. CDR1 and CDR2 from the germline V gene are SGHTA and FQGTGA. The ends were cut back, 5 bases at V and 1 base at J, with 8 bases in the middle. This CDR3 is 13 amino acids long. CDR3: CASSGRQNTEAFF. CDR3 coding DNA: TGTGCCAGCAGCGGGCGACAGAACACTGAAGCTTTCTTT.

This rearrangement joins TRBV6-5 to TRBJ1-2; D might be TRBD1 (6 bases). The germline V and J ends were trimmed by 6 bases and 4 bases, with 18 bases remaining between them. The CDR3 covers 15 residues. Germline V lookup: CDR1 MNHEY, CDR2 SVGAGI. Here the CDR3 DNA reads TGTGCCAGCAGCTTGGACAGCTCCCCGGCCTATGGCTACACCTTC. Its translation is CASSLDSSPAYGYTF.

V is TRBV28 and J is TRBJ2-2; perhaps TRBD2 as D (6 bases). CDR3 length: 18 amino acids. Trimming took 3 bases from V and 3 from J, leaving 20 bases between them. From germline, CDR1 is MDHEN and CDR2 SYDVKM. CDR3 amino acids: CASSFLGLGKRDTGELFF. The CDR3 nucleotides read TGTGCCAGCAGTTTTTTGGGGTTGGGTAAGCGGGACACCGGGGAGCTGTTTTTT. The whole variable domain, filled in from reference TRBV28 and TRBJ2-2, reads DVKVTQSSRYLVKRTGEKVFLECVQDMDHENMFWYRQDPGLGLRLIYFSYDVKMKEKGDIPEGYSVSREKKERFSLILESASTNQTSMYLCASSFLGLGKRDTGELFFGEGSRLTVL.

V is TRBV6-1 and J is TRBJ1-1; D gene uncertain. This CDR3 is built from 11 residues. Trimming shortened V by 7 bases and J by 2 bases, and 5 bases separated the two germline ends. The germline V gene encodes CDR1 MNHNS and CDR2 SASEGT. The CDR3 loop is CASIRNTEAFF. The CDR3, as DNA: TGTGCCAGCATTAGAAACACTGAAGCTTTCTTT.

V and J are TRBV7-9 and TRBJ1-1, with 7 bases matching TRBD1. J gave up 3 bases and V 6 bases, and 19 bases lay outside the gene matches. This CDR3 is 18 amino acids long. CDR1 SEHNR and CDR2 FQNEAQ come from the germline V gene (reference sequence). The CDR3 sequence is CASRPILQGKKSDTEAFF. CDR3 DNA sequence: TGTGCCAGCAGGCCTATATTACAGGGGAAGAAATCGGACACTGAAGCTTTCTTT.

The V call is TRBV4-1, the J call TRBJ2-7, with TRBD2 identical over 13 bases. CDR3 size: 17 residues. Germline V gene sequence: CDR1 MGHRA, CDR2 YSYEKL. The ends lost 0 bases at V and 3 bases at J; junction bases unmatched: 5. The CDR3 here is CASSQDPRTSGGYEQYF. The CDR3, as DNA: TGCGCCAGCAGCCAAGATCCTCGGACTAGCGGGGGCTACGAGCAGTACTTC.

This rearrangement joins TRBV6-6 to TRBJ1-2, with TRBD1 matching 9 bases. The ends lost 2 bases at V and 6 bases at J; junction bases unmatched: 4. The CDR3 extends over 14 amino acids. The V gene's germline CDR1 is MNHNY and CDR2 SVGAGI (reference sequence). The CDR3 loop is CASSYRGQGHGYTF. The CDR3 DNA sequence: TGTGCCAGCAGTTACCGTGGACAGGGGCATGGCTACACCTTC.

The V gene is TRBV5-1, the J gene TRBJ1-2; 12 bases align to TRBD1. V lost 4 bases, J lost 4 bases, and 8 bases stayed unmatched. The CDR3 sequence is 16 residues long. CDR1 and CDR2 (germline): SGHRS, YFSETQ. The CDR3 loop reads CASSPTGTGGAYGYTF. In DNA, the CDR3 is TGCGCCAGCAGCCCTACGGGGACAGGGGGCGCCTATGGCTACACCTTC. Using reference TRBV5-1 and TRBJ1-2 for the parts outside the CDR3, the full variable domain is KAGVTQTPRYLIKTRGQQVTLSCSPISGHRSVSWYQQTPGQGLQFLFEYFSETQRNKGNFPGRFSGRQFSNSRSEMNVSTLELGDSALYLCASSPTGTGGAYGYTFGSGTRLTVV.

The rearrangement joins TRBV19 to TRBJ1-6; 8 bases are a match to TRBD1. CDR3 length equals 16 residues. Germline loops: CDR1 LNHDA, CDR2 SQIVND (reference sequence). The junction had 12 bases not matched to a gene; V was cut back by 7 bases and J by 7 bases. The CDR3, as DNA: TGTGCCAGTACCCCCCGGACAGGGAGAGGAAATTCACCCCTCCACTTT. Amino acid sequence: CASTPRTGRGNSPLHF.

The chain is built from TRBV7-8 and TRBJ1-1; D is undetermined. Trimming removed 0 bases from V and 1 base from J, with 12 bases in between. The CDR3 is made up of 16 amino acids. Germline lookup yields CDR1 SGHVS and CDR2 FQNEAQ. The CDR3: CASSLALGGWNTEAFF. As DNA, the CDR3 is TGTGCCAGCAGCTTAGCGCTTGGAGGGTGGAACACTGAAGCTTTCTTT.